This TCR beta chain was documented in a study of blood T cell repertoires in COVID-19. Looking at the study overall: Both acute and convalescent COVID-19 samples were obtained from the United States, Italy and Spain. PBMCs, B-cell-depleted T cells, or T cells provided the cDNA or gDNA that made up the material.

Germline CDR1 MNHNS, CDR2 SASEGT. The ends were cut back, 0 bases at V and 8 bases at J, with 20 bases in the middle. The CDR3 extends over 18 amino acids. Original analysis: Amplification of reference gene primers provided the estimated nucleated cell counts. Profiled with immunoSEQ multiplex PCR; TCRdb holds only in-frame clones, not every one. The V and J calls and clone size were taken over from that table, and D and trimming were inferred from the DNA. The sample shows 100,000 or so clones, 85% to 95% of them seen only once. The sequence derives from a woman aged 45 to 65 in a cohort sampled during active COVID-19. This chain links TRBV6-1 with TRBJ1-6; a possible D gene is TRBD1 (5 bases). The sequencing input was peripheral blood. CDR3 bases: TGTGCCAGCAGTGAAGCGCTTGGGGGACTACTTATGGATTCACCCCTCCACTTT. Translated: CASSEALGGLLMDSPLHF.